Following are 32 T cell receptor beta chains from one sample sequenced in a study of regulatory T cells in long-lasting Graves disease. As for time point: newly diagnosed GD, antithyroid drugs for less than 3 months. Construction of the TCR library relied on RNA isolated from PBMCs. The authors built TCR beta libraries using iRepertoire HTBI primers and Arm-PCR of CDR3 regions. TCRdb processed the multiplex PCR reads anew with MiXCR; each CDR3 protein has one entry. This sample carries 250,000 to 300,000 distinct CDR3 sequences, around a sixth of them seen once, and the ten largest clones take 11% to 15%. The sample was also linked to a second study, of T cells in Graves' hyperthyroidism and ophthalmopathy.

Here the sequenced sample was peripheral blood mononuclear cells (PBMCs), taken at new diagnosis, from a patient treated with antithyroid drugs. These receptors were taken from a woman aged 25-40 years with Graves disease.

The sample holds many counts of this clonotype. The rearrangement uses TRBV4-1 and TRBJ2-5, with a tentative D call TRBD2 (5 bases). The CDR3 runs to 13 residues. Germline CDR1 reads MGHRA; CDR2 reads YSYEKL. With 4 bases removed from V and 8 bases from J, the gap between germline ends came to 14 bases. This chain's CDR3 is CASSPLAPPTQYF. DNA for the CDR3: TGCGCCAGCAGCCCCCTAGCCCCCCCCACCCAGTACTTC.

This clonotype has ten or more counts. The junction shows a germline mismatch at one end, possibly a read error. The rearrangement joins TRBV5-1 to TRBJ2-1; D could derive from TRBD1 or TRBD2 (5 bases each). From germline, CDR1 is SGHRS and CDR2 YFSETQ. The CDR3 has 14 residues. The CDR3 DNA reads as TGTGCCAGCAGCTTGGGGGACGGATTCAATGAGCAGTTCTTC. Translating gives CASSLGDGFNEQFF.

With regard to this clonotype: The likely explanation is a read error, given a far larger clone one base away. The chain couples TRBV18 to TRBJ2-1, with 8 bases lining up with TRBD2. With V trimmed by 3 bases and J by 10 bases, 11 bases remained unmatched. The CDR3 contains 15 residues. Germline CDR1 reads KGHSH; CDR2 reads LQKENI. The CDR3 here is CASSPAGGGSYEQFF. The CDR3 nucleotides are TGTGCCAGCTCACCGGCGGGGGGCGGGTCCTACGAGCAGTTCTTC. The full variable domain, with the rest looked up from reference TRBV18 and TRBJ2-1, is NAGVMQNPRHLVRRRGQEARLRCSPMKGHSHVYWYRQLPEEGLKFMVYLQKENIIDESGMPKERFSAEFPKEGPSILRIQQVVRGDSAAYFCASSPAGGGSYEQFFGPGTRLTVL.

There are many counts of this clonotype. The rearrangement uses TRBV12-5 and TRBJ1-5, with D tentatively TRBD1 (5 bases). Germline CDR1 reads LGHNT; CDR2 reads FRNRAP. The germline V and J ends were trimmed by 7 bases and 2 bases, with 15 bases remaining between them. The CDR3 is made up of 15 amino acids. Here the CDR3 reads CASALQVGGNQPQHF. The CDR3 DNA follows: TGTGCTAGTGCCCTTCAGGTGGGGGGCAATCAGCCCCAGCATTTT.

This clonotype was counted between two and nine times. CDR3 nucleotide sequence: TGCAGTGCTGACAGGGCGTCCACTGAAGCTTTCTTT. It is translated as CSADRASTEAFF. This chain connects TRBV20-1 to TRBJ1-1; 7 bases are shared with TRBD1. The V segment lost 5 bases and the J segment 4 bases; nucleotides outside the gene matches: 4. The CDR3 loop spans 12 amino acids. The V gene's germline CDR1 is DFQATT and CDR2 SNEGSKA (reference sequence).

The V and J genes are TRBV9 and TRBJ1-6; D remains ambiguous. This CDR3 has 14 residues. The germline V and J ends were trimmed by 4 bases and 10 bases, with 15 bases remaining between them. Germline V CDR1 and CDR2: SGDLS, YYNGEE. CDR3 nucleotides: TGTGCCAGCAGCCCGAGGGAGGGCCGGTCACCCCTCCACTTT. Amino acid sequence: CASSPREGRSPLHF.

This clonotype occurred many times. This chain connects TRBV6-1 to TRBJ2-5; no clear D. Germline CDR1 reads MNHNS; CDR2 reads SASEGT. CDR3 size: 14 residues. Trimming left V 4 bases short and J 5 bases short, with 14 bases between. Here the CDR3 reads CASSGLYLGETQYF. As DNA, the CDR3 is TGTGCCAGCAGTGGGCTCTATCTGGGGGAGACCCAGTACTTC.

This clonotype has more than one count but fewer than ten. The chain uses TRBV19 and TRBJ1-2; D remains ambiguous. The V end was cut by 1 base, the J end by 2 bases, with 8 bases between. Germline loops: CDR1 LNHDA, CDR2 SQIVND (reference sequence). The CDR3 totals 14 residues. CDR3 DNA sequence: TGTGCCAGTAGTATAGGACCAGCCAACTATGGCTACACCTTC. It encodes CASSIGPANYGYTF.

This clonotype was recorded many times. V and J are TRBV3-1 and TRBJ2-3, with 10 bases lining up with TRBD2. Germline V gene sequence: CDR1 LGHDT, CDR2 YNNKEL (reference sequence). Trimming took 4 bases from V and 2 from J; bases not matched to a gene: 9. This CDR3 has 17 residues. DNA of the CDR3: TGTGCCAGCAGCCGAAGCCAACTAGCGGGGAACACAGATACGCAGTATTTT. Amino acids: CASSRSQLAGNTDTQYF.

For this clonotype: This may be a read error: a much more frequent sequence differs by one nucleotide. This chain links TRBV13 with TRBJ2-7; D may be TRBD1 (5 bases). CDR1 is PRHDT, CDR2 FYEKMQ, per germline (reference sequence). The CDR3 runs to 15 residues. V was pared by 4 bases and J by 6 bases, with 19 bases between. CDR3 sequence (DNA): TGTGCCAGCAGCTCCCGTCTTGACAGATGGACCGAGCAGTACTTC. Amino acid sequence: CASSSRLDRWTEQYF.

The chain couples TRBV5-8 to TRBJ1-1; 9 nucleotides agree with TRBD1. V lost 4 bases and J lost 5; bases outside the gene matches: 9. The CDR3 extends over 15 amino acids. CDR1 is SGHTS, CDR2 YDEGEE, per germline. CDR3 protein: CASSKGTGRWTEAFF. CDR3 nucleotide sequence: TGTGCCAGCAGCAAAGGGACAGGGCGATGGACTGAAGCTTTCTTT.

This clonotype occurred many times. The chain uses TRBV27 and TRBJ2-3; D might be TRBD2 (6 bases). The germline V gene encodes CDR1 MNHEY and CDR2 SMNVEV (reference sequence). CDR3 size: 14 residues. V was trimmed by 5 bases and J by 2 bases, leaving 11 bases between them. The CDR3 coding sequence is TGTGCCAGCAGTCCTCGGGGGAACACAGATACGCAGTATTTT. This codes for CASSPRGNTDTQYF.

This clonotype was observed at least ten times. The rearrangement uses TRBV4-1 and TRBJ1-5; 7 nucleotides match TRBD1. V was pared by 1 base and J by 2 bases, with 2 bases of the junction left unmatched. The V gene's germline CDR1 is MGHRA and CDR2 YSYEKL. The CDR3 sequence is 15 residues long. The CDR3 reads CASSQVGQGNQPQHF. The CDR3 nucleotides read TGCGCCAGCAGCCAAGTAGGACAGGGCAATCAGCCCCAGCATTTT.

This clonotype was seen ten or more times. CDR3 sequence reads: CASRFGQGREQYF. The CDR3 nucleotides are TGTGCCAGCAGATTCGGACAGGGCCGCGAGCAGTACTTC. V is TRBV6-2 or TRBV6-3 and J is TRBJ2-7; 8 nucleotides line up with TRBD1. V lost 6 bases to trimming and J lost 6 bases; unmatched junction nucleotides: 7. The CDR3 has 13 residues. Per germline, CDR1 MNHEY and CDR2 SVGEGT.

This clonotype was detected ten times or more. V is TRBV5-1 and J is TRBJ2-3; TRBD1 is a possible D gene (6 bases). V lost 4 bases to trimming and J lost 2 bases, with 26 bases between them. CDR3 length equals 19 residues. CDR1 is SGHRS and CDR2 is YFSETQ in the germline V gene. The chain's CDR3 is CASSTGQLPGSTPTDTQYF. DNA of the CDR3: TGCGCCAGCAGCACTGGACAGCTCCCAGGGAGTACCCCCACAGATACGCAGTATTTT.

This clonotype was counted ten times or more. The chain carries TRBV28 and TRBJ1-4, with no clear D. The V end lost 5 bases, the J end lost 2 bases, and 21 bases lay between the germline ends. CDR1 and CDR2 from the germline V gene are MDHEN and SYDVKM. The CDR3 runs to 18 residues. The CDR3 DNA reads as TGTGCCAGCAGTGCCACCCAGGCTTTAATTGCGACTAATGAAAAACTGTTTTTT. Its protein is CASSATQALIATNEKLFF.

This clonotype appeared many times. This chain connects TRBV18 to TRBJ1-5; D gene uncertain. Per the germline V gene, CDR1 is KGHSH and CDR2 is LQKENI. This CDR3 comprises 15 residues. V dropped 2 bases and J dropped 4 bases, with 12 bases sitting between them. CDR3 amino acids: CASSPGGYGNQPQHF. The CDR3, as DNA: TGTGCCAGCTCACCAGGAGGGTATGGGAATCAGCCCCAGCATTTT.

The chain joins TRBV9 to TRBJ2-1, with 11 bases that match TRBD2. This CDR3 has 15 amino acids. V dropped 0 bases and J dropped 9; count of bases not matched to a gene: 5. Germline CDR1 and CDR2: SGDLS and YYNGEE. DNA of the CDR3: TGTGCCAGCAGCGTAGTAGCGGGGGGGCTTGGTGAGCAGTTCTTC. It is translated as CASSVVAGGLGEQFF. The variable domain in full, with the rest retrieved from reference TRBV9 and TRBJ2-1, is DSGVTQTPKHLITATGQRVTLRCSPRSGDLSVYWYQQSLDQGLQFLIQYYNGEERAKGNILERFSAQQFPDLHSELNLSSLELGDSALYFCASSVVAGGLGEQFFGPGTRLTVL.

Details on this clonotype: A read error may produce the germline difference seen at one junction end. V usage is TRBV5-1 and J usage is TRBJ2-6, with D maybe TRBD2 (7 bases). Germline CDR1 reads SGHRS; CDR2 reads YFSETQ. The CDR3 covers 15 residues. The CDR3 coding sequence is TGTGCCAGCAGCCCGGGGGGCGAGGGGGCCAACGTCCTGACTTTC. This translates into CASSPGGEGANVLTF.

The chain recombines TRBV12-3 or TRBV12-4 with TRBJ2-7; possible D gene TRBD2, 6 bases. This CDR3 is built from 13 residues. Trimming removed 3 bases at V and 3 bases at J, with 9 bases between. In DNA, the CDR3 is TGTGCCAGCAGTTTGGGGACTTTCTACGAGCAGTACTTC. This sequence encodes CASSLGTFYEQYF.

This clonotype was picked up many times. The V call is TRBV6-2 or TRBV6-3, the J call TRBJ1-1; D possibly corresponds to TRBD1 (5 bases). Germline V gives CDR1 MNHEY, CDR2 SVGEGT. The CDR3 totals 16 residues. The V end was cut by 2 bases, the J end by 4 bases, with 17 bases between. The CDR3 DNA is TGTGCCAGCAGTTACGGGAGGGGCATGGGGAGCACTGAAGCTTTCTTT. Its protein product is CASSYGRGMGSTEAFF.

This clonotype was counted at least ten times. The V call is TRBV12-3 or TRBV12-4, the J call TRBJ2-7, with D hard to call. This CDR3 contains 12 residues. Trimming removed 1 base from V and 7 bases from J, with 8 bases in between. CDR3 coding DNA: TGTGCCAGCAGTTTAGGGGCGTGGGAGCAGTACTTC. Its translation is CASSLGAWEQYF.

This clonotype has ten or more counts. The V and J genes are TRBV5-4 and TRBJ1-2; no firm D call. Deletions cut 2 bases from V and 14 bases from J, with 13 bases between. The V gene's germline CDR1 is SGHNT and CDR2 YYREEE (reference sequence). This CDR3 region has 11 residues. CDR3: CASSLTDETTF. CDR3 sequence (DNA): TGTGCCAGCAGCTTAACCGACGAGACTACCTTC. Based on the CDR3 plus reference TRBV5-4 and TRBJ1-2, the full variable domain is ETGVTQSPTHLIKTRGQQVTLRCSSQSGHNTVSWYQQALGQGPQFIFQYYREEENGRGNFPPRFSGLQFPNYSSELNVNALELDDSALYLCASSLTDETTFGSGTRLTVV.

Turning to this clonotype: A read error may produce the germline difference seen at one junction end. The genes are TRBV19 and TRBJ2-1; 8 nucleotides agree with TRBD1. CDR1 LNHDA and CDR2 SQIVND come from the germline V gene (reference sequence). The CDR3 loop spans 13 amino acids. This chain's CDR3 is CASRAQGENEQLF. The CDR3 coding sequence is TGTGCCAGTAGGGCACAGGGGGAGAATGAGCAGCTCTTC. The variable domain in full, completed from reference TRBV19 and TRBJ2-1, reads DGGITQSPKYLFRKEGQNVTLSCEQNLNHDAMYWYRQDPGQGLRLIYYSQIVNDFQKGDIAEGYSVSREKKESFPLTVTSAQKNPTAFYLCASRAQGENEQLFGPGTRLTVL.

This clonotype was seen more than once but under ten times. The CDR3: CASSERVAGLSHF. The CDR3, as DNA: TGTGCCAGCAGTGAAAGGGTTGCCGGCCTCTCGCATTTT. This chain connects TRBV6-1 to TRBJ1-5; D unresolved. The CDR3 extends over 13 amino acids. Germline CDR1 and CDR2: MNHNS and SASEGT. V shed 2 bases and J shed 15 bases, with 17 bases lying between them.

This clonotype was recorded at least ten times. The junction shows a germline mismatch at one end, possibly a read error. This chain uses TRBV20-1 with TRBJ1-4; 7 bases are shared with TRBD1. The CDR3 length is 11 residues. The germline CDR1 and CDR2 sequences are DFQATT and SNEGSKA (reference sequence). CDR3 region: CSALNQGGGLW. The CDR3 region has the DNA TGCAGTGCACTAAACCAGGGGGGCGGACTGTGG.

The chain recombines TRBV6-2 or TRBV6-3 with TRBJ2-1; the D is unclear. The J call is uncertain, as TRBJ2-7 better fits the DNA end. This CDR3 has 12 amino acids. Germline lookup yields CDR1 MNHEY and CDR2 SVGEGT. The CDR3 reads CASSLEYNEQYF. The CDR3 bases are TGTGCCAGCAGCCTCGAGTACAATGAGCAGTACTTC.

This clonotype was counted many times. The V call is TRBV24-1, the J call TRBJ2-3; 10 nucleotides line up with TRBD1. Germline V gene lookup returns CDR1 KGHDR and CDR2 SFDVKD. V lost 7 bases and J lost 3; bases outside the gene matches: 9. This CDR3 is 16 amino acids long. The CDR3 DNA reads TGTGCCACCAGCACCGGGACAGGGGATGGGACAGATACGCAGTATTTT. Its translation is CATSTGTGDGTDTQYF.

This clonotype was observed a handful of times. This rearrangement joins TRBV6-2 or TRBV6-3 to TRBJ2-1, with D maybe TRBD2 (6 bases). Germline lookup yields CDR1 MNHEY and CDR2 SVGEGT. The CDR3 contains 15 residues. The V and J ends lost 0 bases and 2 bases respectively, with 8 bases between them. The CDR3 sequence: CASSYSSGAYNEQFF. The CDR3 DNA follows: TGTGCCAGCAGTTACTCGTCGGGGGCCTACAATGAGCAGTTCTTC.

In the case of this clonotype: Because it lacks the conserved phenylalanine or tryptophan at the end, this CDR3 is likely a read error. This chain connects TRBV5-4 to TRBJ2-7; 8 bases align to TRBD2. The V segment lost 4 bases and the J segment 4 bases; nucleotides outside the gene matches: 10. This CDR3 region has 15 residues. The germline V gene encodes CDR1 SGHNT and CDR2 YYREEE (reference sequence). The CDR3 protein is CASSREGTSRYEQYL. The DNA of the CDR3 is TGTGCCAGCAGCCGTGAGGGGACTAGTAGATACGAGCAGTACTTA.

This clonotype occurred many times. CDR3 in DNA: TGTGCCAGCGCGACGGAAAATAATTCACCCCTCCACTTT. Amino acids: CASATENNSPLHF. The chain recombines TRBV6-1 with TRBJ1-6; D not resolved. Trimming took 8 bases from V and 5 from J, leaving 10 bases between them. The CDR3 runs 13 residues. Per germline, CDR1 MNHNS and CDR2 SASEGT.

This clonotype came up a few times. This chain uses TRBV5-1 with TRBJ2-1; 9 bases map to TRBD1. CDR1 is SGHRS, CDR2 YFSETQ, per germline. This CDR3 comprises 16 residues. With 4 bases clipped from V and 8 bases from J, the junction kept 13 bases outside the gene matches. CDR3 region: CASSMSRDRVRDEQFF. The CDR3 DNA sequence: TGCGCCAGCAGCATGTCTAGGGACAGGGTCCGAGATGAGCAGTTCTTC.